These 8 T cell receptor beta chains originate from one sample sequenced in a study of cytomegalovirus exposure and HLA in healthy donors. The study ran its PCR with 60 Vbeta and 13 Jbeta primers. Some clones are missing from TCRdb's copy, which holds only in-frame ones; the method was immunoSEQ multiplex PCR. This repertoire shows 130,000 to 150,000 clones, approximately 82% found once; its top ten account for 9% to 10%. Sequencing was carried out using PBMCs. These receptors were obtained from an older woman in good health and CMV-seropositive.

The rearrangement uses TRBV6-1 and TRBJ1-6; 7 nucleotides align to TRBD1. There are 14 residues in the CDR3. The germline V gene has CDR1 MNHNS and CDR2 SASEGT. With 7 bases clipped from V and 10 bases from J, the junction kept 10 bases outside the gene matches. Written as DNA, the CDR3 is TGTGCCAGCACTGGACAGGAGATGAGATCACCCCTCCACTTT. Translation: CASTGQEMRSPLHF.

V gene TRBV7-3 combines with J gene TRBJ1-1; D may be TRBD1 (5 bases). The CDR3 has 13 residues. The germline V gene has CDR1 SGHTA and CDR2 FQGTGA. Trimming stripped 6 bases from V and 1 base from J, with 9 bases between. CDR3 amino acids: CASRKQENTEAFF. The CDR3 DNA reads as TGTGCCAGCAGAAAACAGGAGAACACTGAAGCTTTCTTT.

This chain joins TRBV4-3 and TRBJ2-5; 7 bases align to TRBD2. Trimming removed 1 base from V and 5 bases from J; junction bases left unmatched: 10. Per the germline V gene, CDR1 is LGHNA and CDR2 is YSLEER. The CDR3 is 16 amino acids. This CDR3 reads CASSQVPGLVVETQYF. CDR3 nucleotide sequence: TGCGCCAGCAGCCAAGTCCCTGGACTAGTGGTTGAGACCCAGTACTTC.

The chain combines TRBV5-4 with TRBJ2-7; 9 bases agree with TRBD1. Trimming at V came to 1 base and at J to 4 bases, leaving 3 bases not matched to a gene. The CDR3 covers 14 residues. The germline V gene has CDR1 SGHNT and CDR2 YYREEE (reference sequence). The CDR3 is CASSLSGQGYEQYF. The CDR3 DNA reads TGTGCCAGCAGCTTGTCGGGACAGGGATACGAGCAGTACTTC.

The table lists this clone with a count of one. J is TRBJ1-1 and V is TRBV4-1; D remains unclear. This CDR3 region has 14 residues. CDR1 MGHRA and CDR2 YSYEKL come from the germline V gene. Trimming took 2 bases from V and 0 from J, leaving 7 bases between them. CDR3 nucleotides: TGCGCCAGCAGCCAATTTGAGCTGAACACTGAAGCTTTCTTT. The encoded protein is CASSQFELNTEAFF.

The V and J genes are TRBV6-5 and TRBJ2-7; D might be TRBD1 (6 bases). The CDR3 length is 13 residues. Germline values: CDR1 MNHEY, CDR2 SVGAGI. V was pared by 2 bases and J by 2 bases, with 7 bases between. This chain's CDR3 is CASSYPGAYEQYF. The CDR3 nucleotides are TGTGCCAGCAGTTACCCAGGGGCCTACGAGCAGTACTTC.

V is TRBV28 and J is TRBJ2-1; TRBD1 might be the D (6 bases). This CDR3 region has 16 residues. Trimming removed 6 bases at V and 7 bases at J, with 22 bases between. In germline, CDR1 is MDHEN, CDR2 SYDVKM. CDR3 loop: CASSLLALRGTNEQFF. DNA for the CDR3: TGTGCCAGCAGCCTCCTTGCCCTAAGGGGGACAAATGAGCAGTTCTTC.

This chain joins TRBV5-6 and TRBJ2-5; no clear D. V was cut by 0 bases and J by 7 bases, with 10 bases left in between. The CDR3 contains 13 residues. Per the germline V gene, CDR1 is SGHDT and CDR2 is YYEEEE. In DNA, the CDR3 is TGTGCCAGCAGCTTGGGGCTAGATGGGACCCAGTACTTC. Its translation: CASSLGLDGTQYF.